Described below is a single TCR beta chain sequence and its context. Germline CDR1 SGHTS, CDR2 YDEGEE. V lost 4 bases and J lost 4, with 17 bases in between. CDR3 size: 15 residues. This record belongs to a study of technical replicates of blood from several donors. The protocol was immunoSEQ multiplex PCR, while the TCRdb copy is restricted to in-frame clones and leaves out a portion. The repertoire holds 78,000 or so clones, 75% to 95% seen once, with 0.37% in the top ten. This clonotype was sampled from a human donor in good health. Some clones in this sample may be carry-over from other donors' samples. Sequencing used T cells isolated from PBMCs. This sequence joins TRBV5-8 and TRBJ1-2; no clear D. CDR3 loop: CASSPMGRDIYGYTF. For the CDR3, the DNA is TGTGCCAGCAGCCCCATGGGGAGGGATATCTATGGCTACACCTTC.